A few counts support the clone carrying this T cell receptor (beta chain). Its specificity is not known. Time point here: newly diagnosed GD, antithyroid drugs for less than 3 months. Isolated PBMC RNA provided the starting material for the TCR library. The patients included were those that came from an endocrinology department in Xi'an, China. This sample was taken from a study of regulatory T cells in long-lasting Graves disease. V lost 4 bases, J lost 0 bases, and 21 bases lay in between. This CDR3 is 18 amino acids long. CDR1 and CDR2 from the germline V gene are MGHDK and SYGVNS. CDR3-region Arm-PCR and iRepertoire HTBI primers produced the TCR beta libraries. Each CDR3 protein gets one entry after TCRdb re-called the multiplex PCR reads with MiXCR. Among 560,000 or so distinct CDR3 sequences, 15% to 20% were seen once, and the ten largest hold 9.5% to 15%. General study points: The study found TRBV28, TRBJ1-2 and TRBJ2-5 favored in persistent disease.

These sequences were also reported in another study, on T cells in Graves' hyperthyroidism and ophthalmopathy. Turning to that study: During a first-round RT-PCR of the TCR CDR3, the HTBI primer set was used. Blood shared most expanded thyroid clonotypes above 0.001.

Sample: peripheral blood mononuclear cells (PBMCs), taken at new diagnosis, from a patient treated with antithyroid drugs. The clonotype comes from a man between 18 and 35 years old with Graves disease. The V gene is TRBV25-1, the J gene TRBJ1-1; D remains ambiguous. CDR3 DNA sequence: TGTGCCAGCAGTGCCCTAATCCGACACAATGCCATGAACACTGAAGCTTTCTTT. This gives the protein CASSALIRHNAMNTEAFF.